Presented here are 5 T cell receptor beta chains from one specimen sequenced in a study of CD4 T cell repertoires in COVID-19. Method: immunoSEQ multiplex PCR; TCRdb's copy keeps in-frame clones and lacks some. The sample records about 75,000 clones, 83% being singletons. The source was CD4+ T cells from peripheral blood, collected after recovery from COVID-19. These receptors all come from a human donor who had COVID-19.

V and J are TRBV7-9 and TRBJ2-2; 8 bases line up with TRBD2. The length of the CDR3 is 14 residues. Germline assignment: CDR1 SEHNR and CDR2 FQNEAQ (reference sequence). Trimming at V came to 1 base and at J to 10 bases, leaving 5 bases not matched to a gene. This chain's CDR3 is CASSLVAGYPELFF. CDR3 DNA: TGTGCCAGCAGCTTAGTAGCGGGGTACCCGGAGCTGTTTTTT.

The CDR3: CASSLALATGGNTIYF. The CDR3 coding sequence is TGTGCCAGCAGCTTAGCGCTGGCGACGGGTGGAAACACCATATATTTT. This chain joins TRBV7-9 and TRBJ1-3; D unresolved. Germline loops: CDR1 SEHNR, CDR2 FQNEAQ (reference sequence). V lost 0 bases and J 3 bases, leaving 12 bases between the germline ends. The CDR3 length is 16 residues.

The V gene is TRBV28, the J gene TRBJ1-6, with TRBD1 matching 7 bases. The V and J ends lost 7 bases and 9 bases, in that order; junction bases with no gene match: 15. The CDR3 covers 16 residues. Germline assignment: CDR1 MDHEN and CDR2 SYDVKM. CDR3 sequence: CASNTLGQANSSPLHF. CDR3 coding DNA: TGTGCCAGCAACACCCTCGGACAGGCCAACTCTTCACCCCTCCACTTT.

The V gene is TRBV21-1, the J gene TRBJ1-2; the table gives TRBD1 as D, unverified against the DNA. TRBV21-1 counts as a pseudogene. There are 16 residues in the CDR3. In nucleotides, the CDR3 is TGTGCCAGCAGCAAAGTAGGACAGGGTCCGAACTATGGCTACACCTTC. It specifies CASSKVGQGPNYGYTF.

CDR3 nucleotides: TGCGCCAGCCTTCTAGGCAGGGTAGGAGATACGCAGTATTTT. Its translation is CASLLGRVGDTQYF. The chain combines TRBV5-1 with TRBJ2-3, with D tentatively TRBD1 (5 bases). This CDR3 comprises 14 residues. Trimming took off 7 bases at V and 5 bases at J, with 17 bases between the two ends. Germline V gives CDR1 SGHRS, CDR2 YFSETQ. The variable domain in full, with the rest retrieved from reference TRBV5-1 and TRBJ2-3, is KAGVTQTPRYLIKTRGQQVTLSCSPISGHRSVSWYQQTPGQGLQFLFEYFSETQRNKGNFPGRFSGRQFSNSRSEMNVSTLELGDSALYLCASLLGRVGDTQYFGPGTRLTVL.